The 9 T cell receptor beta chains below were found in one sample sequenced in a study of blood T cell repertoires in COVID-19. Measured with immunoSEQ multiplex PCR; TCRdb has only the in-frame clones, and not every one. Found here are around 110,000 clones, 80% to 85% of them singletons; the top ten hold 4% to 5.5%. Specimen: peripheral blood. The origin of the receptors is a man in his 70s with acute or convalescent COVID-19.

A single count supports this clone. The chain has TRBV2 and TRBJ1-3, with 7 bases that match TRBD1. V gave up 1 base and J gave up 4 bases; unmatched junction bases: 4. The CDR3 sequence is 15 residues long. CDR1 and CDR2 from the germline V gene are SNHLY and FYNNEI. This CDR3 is CASSEVTGRGNTIYF. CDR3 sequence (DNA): TGTGCCAGCAGTGAAGTGACAGGGAGGGGAAACACCATATATTTT.

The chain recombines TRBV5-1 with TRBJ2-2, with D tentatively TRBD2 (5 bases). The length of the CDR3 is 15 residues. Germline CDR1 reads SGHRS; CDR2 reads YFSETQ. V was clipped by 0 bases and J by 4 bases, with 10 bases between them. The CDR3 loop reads CASSLGAGITGELFF. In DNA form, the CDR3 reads TGCGCCAGCAGCTTGGGGGCGGGCATCACCGGGGAGCTGTTTTTT.

The CDR3, as DNA: TGTGCCAGCAGTGAAGAACAGGGTAGCAATCAGCCCCAGCATTTT. It encodes CASSEEQGSNQPQHF. The chain joins TRBV6-1 to TRBJ1-5; D might be TRBD1 (6 bases). The CDR3 length is 15 residues. V was cut by 1 base and J by 0 bases, with 7 bases left in between. CDR1 is MNHNS, CDR2 SASEGT, per germline.

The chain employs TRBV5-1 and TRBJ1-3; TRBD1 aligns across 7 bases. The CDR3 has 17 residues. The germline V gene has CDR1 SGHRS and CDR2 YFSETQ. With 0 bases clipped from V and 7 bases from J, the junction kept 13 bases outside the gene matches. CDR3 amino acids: CASSLALVADRDNTIYF. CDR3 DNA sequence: TGCGCCAGCAGCTTGGCCTTGGTAGCAGACAGGGACAACACCATATATTTT.

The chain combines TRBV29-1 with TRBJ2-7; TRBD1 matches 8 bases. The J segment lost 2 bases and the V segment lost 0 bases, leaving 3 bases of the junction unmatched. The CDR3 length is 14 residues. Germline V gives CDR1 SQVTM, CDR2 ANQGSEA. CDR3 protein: CSVEDRGRAYEQYF. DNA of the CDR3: TGCAGCGTTGAAGACAGGGGGCGCGCCTACGAGCAGTACTTC.

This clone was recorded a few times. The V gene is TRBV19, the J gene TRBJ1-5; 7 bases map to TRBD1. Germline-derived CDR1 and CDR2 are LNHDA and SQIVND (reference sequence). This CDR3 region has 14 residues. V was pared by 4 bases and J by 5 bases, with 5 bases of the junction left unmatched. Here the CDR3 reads CASSTGQVYQPQHF. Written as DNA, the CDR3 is TGTGCCAGTAGTACCGGACAGGTTTATCAGCCCCAGCATTTT.

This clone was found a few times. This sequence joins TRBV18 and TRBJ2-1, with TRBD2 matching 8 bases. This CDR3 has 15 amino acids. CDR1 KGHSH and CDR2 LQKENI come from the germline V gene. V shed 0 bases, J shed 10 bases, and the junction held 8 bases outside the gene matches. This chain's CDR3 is CASSPPGTGGGEQFF. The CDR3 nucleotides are TGTGCCAGCTCACCACCGGGAACGGGGGGGGGAGAGCAGTTCTTC.

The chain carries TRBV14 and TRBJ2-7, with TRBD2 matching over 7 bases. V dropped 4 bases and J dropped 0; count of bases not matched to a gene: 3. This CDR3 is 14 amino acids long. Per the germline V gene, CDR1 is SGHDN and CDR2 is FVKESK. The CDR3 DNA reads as TGTGCCAGCAGCCCAGCGGGGACCTCCTACGAGCAGTACTTC. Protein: CASSPAGTSYEQYF.

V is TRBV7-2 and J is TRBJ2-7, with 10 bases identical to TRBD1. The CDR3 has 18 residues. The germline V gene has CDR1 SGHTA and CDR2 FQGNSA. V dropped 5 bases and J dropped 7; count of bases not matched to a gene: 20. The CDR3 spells CASSRTGGRTRRPREQYF. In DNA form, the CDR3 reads TGTGCCAGCAGCCGGACAGGGGGGCGAACCAGGAGGCCACGTGAGCAGTACTTC.